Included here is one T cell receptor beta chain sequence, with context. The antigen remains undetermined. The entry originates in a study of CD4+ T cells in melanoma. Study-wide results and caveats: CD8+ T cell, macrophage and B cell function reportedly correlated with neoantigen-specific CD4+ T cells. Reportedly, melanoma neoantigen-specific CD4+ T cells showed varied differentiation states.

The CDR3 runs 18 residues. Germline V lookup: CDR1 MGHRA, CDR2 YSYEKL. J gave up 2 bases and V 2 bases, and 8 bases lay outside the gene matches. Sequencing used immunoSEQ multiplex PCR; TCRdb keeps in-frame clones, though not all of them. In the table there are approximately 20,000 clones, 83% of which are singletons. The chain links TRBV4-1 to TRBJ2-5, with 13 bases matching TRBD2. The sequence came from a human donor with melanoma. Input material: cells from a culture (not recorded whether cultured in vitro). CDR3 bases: TGCGCCAGCAGCCAAATCACTAGCGGGGGGGCCGGGCAAGAGACCCAGTACTTC. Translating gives CASSQITSGGAGQETQYF.